The 2 T cell receptor beta chains presented below share a single source sample, sequenced in a study of PD-1 blockade in classical Hodgkin lymphoma. Method: immunoSEQ multiplex PCR; TCRdb's copy keeps in-frame clones and lacks some. This table has about 41,000 clones, 86% appearing once. All patients relapsed after autologous stem cell transplantation, and brentuximab vedotin exposure varied. Here the sequenced sample was peripheral blood mononuclear cells (PBMCs), taken before the second cycle of nivolumab. The source of these receptors is a human donor with classical Hodgkin lymphoma.

This clone has more than one count but fewer than ten. V and J are TRBV7-7 and TRBJ2-7; 7 bases agree with TRBD2. Trimming at V came to 3 bases and at J to 5 bases, leaving 10 bases not matched to a gene. Germline-derived CDR1 and CDR2 are SSHAT and FNYEAQ (reference sequence). The CDR3 contains 15 residues. CDR3: CASSFRLAAQDEQYF. CDR3 nucleotides: TGTGCCAGCAGCTTTCGTCTAGCGGCGCAGGACGAGCAGTACTTC.

This chain connects TRBV28 to TRBJ2-7; TRBD2 aligns across 8 bases. Germline CDR1 MDHEN, CDR2 SYDVKM. The CDR3 has 14 residues. J lost 6 bases, V lost 2 bases, and 6 bases had no gene match. This CDR3 reads CASSLTGGLREQYF. CDR3 DNA sequence: TGTGCCAGCAGTTTAACGGGAGGGCTCCGCGAGCAGTACTTC.